The T cell receptor beta chain described here comes from a study of blood T cell repertoires in COVID-19. Study background: Both acute and convalescent COVID-19 samples were obtained from the United States, Italy and Spain. The cDNA or gDNA used as material had been derived from T cells, B-cell-depleted T cells, or PBMCs.

Source study methods: Researchers report that nucleated cell counts were estimated from reference gene primer amplification. Profiled with immunoSEQ multiplex PCR; TCRdb holds only in-frame clones, not every one. V, J and clone size are those of that table, while D and trimming were read from the DNA. This sample has 250,000 to 300,000 clones, with 88% found just once. Per the germline V gene, CDR1 is SGHTA and CDR2 is FQGNSA. The CDR3 has 12 amino acids. V was pared by 5 bases and J by 9 bases, with 6 bases of the junction left unmatched. Seattle's enrolled individuals joined amid active infection and were then monitored longitudinally.

The rearrangement links TRBV7-2 to TRBJ1-1; 7 bases are shared with TRBD1. Sequenced input: peripheral blood. The receptor's source is a woman aged 25 to 39 with COVID-19, enrolled during active disease. CDR3 nucleotide sequence: TGTGCCAGCAGCCCCGGGACAGCCAAAGCTTTCTTT. Residues: CASSPGTAKAFF.